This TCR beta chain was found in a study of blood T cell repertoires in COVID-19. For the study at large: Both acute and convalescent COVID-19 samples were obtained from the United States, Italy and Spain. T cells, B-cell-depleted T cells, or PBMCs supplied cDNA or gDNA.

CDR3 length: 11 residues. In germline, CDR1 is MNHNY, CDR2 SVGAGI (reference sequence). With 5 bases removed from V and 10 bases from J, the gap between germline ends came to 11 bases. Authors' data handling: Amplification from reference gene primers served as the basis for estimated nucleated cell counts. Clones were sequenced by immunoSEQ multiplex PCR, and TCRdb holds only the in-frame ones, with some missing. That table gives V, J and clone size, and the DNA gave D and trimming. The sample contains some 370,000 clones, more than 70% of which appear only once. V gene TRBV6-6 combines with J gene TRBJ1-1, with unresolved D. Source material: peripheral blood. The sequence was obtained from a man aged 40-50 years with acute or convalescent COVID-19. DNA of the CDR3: TGTGCCAGCAGTCCGGCGGCGGGAGCTTTCTTT. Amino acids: CASSPAAGAFF.